The following is a TCR beta chain sequence with its context. The antigen remains undetermined. The data derive from a study of cytomegalovirus exposure and HLA in healthy donors. Study observations and caveats: Donors were assumed by presence/absence analyses to have roughly uniform sequencing depth.

The PCR contained 60 Vbeta and 13 Jbeta primers. The data were produced by immunoSEQ multiplex PCR, yet TCRdb's version contains in-frame clones alone and is incomplete. The table shows approximately 150,000 clones, with roughly 85% occurring only once. The receptor was isolated from a man between 25 and 39 years old in good health and CMV-seropositive. Sample: PBMCs.

CDR3 DNA sequence: TGTGCCAGCAGTCGTGCCACAGGTTACGACGAGCAGTACTTC. It translates to CASSRATGYDEQYF. The gene calls are TRBV9 and TRBJ2-7; TRBD1 might be the D (5 bases). The CDR3 is 14 amino acids. Per germline, CDR1 SGDLS and CDR2 YYNGEE. V shed 5 bases and J shed 5 bases, with 17 bases lying between them.